Below, 6 T cell receptor beta chains from the same sample are listed, as sequenced in a study of T-cell memory formation after mild COVID-19 (dated by TCRdb to the early 2020s). The library relied on 5' RACE. This sample was sequenced with an Illumina NovaSeq 6000. Using fastp trimming at Q25 and MiXCR clonotype assembly, TCRdb reanalyzed the public sequencing data and kept in-frame beta chains. Here each entry gathers all rows of one CDR3 protein and keeps the most common genes and DNA. The sample records about 420,000 distinct CDR3 sequences, less than 25% of which are singletons. 10% to 15% of the sample rests with the top ten. The specimen sequenced was PBMCs or a T cell subset sorted from them (not recorded which). All receptors derive from an adult woman who had mild COVID-19 (a few samples of this study predate the infection). The sample titles of this study are shuffled in the database, so cell type and time point are left out; the donor was told from shared clones.

This clonotype turned up a few times. This sequence joins TRBV4-1 and TRBJ2-7; possible D gene TRBD2, 6 bases. Germline V CDR1 and CDR2: MGHRA, YSYEKL. This CDR3 has 15 residues. V dropped 1 base and J dropped 0 bases, with 10 bases sitting between them. CDR3 residues: CASSQGGGSSYEQYF. Here the CDR3 DNA reads TGCGCCAGCAGCCAAGGAGGAGGGAGCTCCTACGAGCAGTACTTC.

This clonotype was seen more than once but under ten times. The rearrangement links TRBV6-5 to TRBJ1-2, with D possibly matching TRBD1 (5 bases). Germline V gene lookup returns CDR1 MNHEY and CDR2 SVGAGI. Trimming removed 5 bases from V and 2 bases from J, with 27 bases in between. This CDR3 has 19 amino acids. The CDR3 region has the DNA TGTGCCAGCAGTACCTACTACTCCGGGACCGAAGTCCAGAACTATGGCTACACCTTC. Protein sequence: CASSTYYSGTEVQNYGYTF.

The chain carries TRBV24-1 and TRBJ2-5; 8 positions agree with TRBD2. V dropped 7 bases and J dropped 1; count of bases not matched to a gene: 1. Germline V gene data show CDR1 as KGHDR and CDR2 as SFDVKD. This CDR3 comprises 13 residues. The CDR3 DNA is TGTGCCACCAGCCGGGAGGGCCAAGAGACCCAGTACTTC. Translation: CATSREGQETQYF.

The gene calls are TRBV6-1 and TRBJ2-5; D uncertain. V gave up 3 bases and J gave up 2 bases, with 19 bases separating them. CDR3 length: 17 residues. The germline V gene encodes CDR1 MNHNS and CDR2 SASEGT. This CDR3 reads CASSDELGGDTQETQYF. The CDR3 coding sequence is TGTGCCAGCAGTGATGAGTTGGGCGGAGACACTCAAGAGACCCAGTACTTC.

This clonotype was counted only a few times. The V and J genes are TRBV6-5 and TRBJ1-4; a possible D gene is TRBD1 (5 bases). The length of the CDR3 is 14 residues. V was cut by 7 bases and J by 10 bases, with 19 bases left in between. Germline CDR1 is MNHEY and CDR2 is SVGAGI. Here the CDR3 reads CASTYGGLGGKLFF. The CDR3 DNA follows: TGTGCCAGCACCTACGGGGGATTAGGTGGAAAACTGTTTTTT.

The sample holds a few counts of this clonotype. The CDR3 DNA follows: TGCAGCGTTGAATGGCTCGGGCAAGAGACCCAGTACTTC. Protein product: CSVEWLGQETQYF. The chain couples TRBV29-1 to TRBJ2-5; D gene ambiguous. V dropped 2 bases and J dropped 2 bases, with 9 bases sitting between them. This CDR3 region has 13 residues. Germline assignment: CDR1 SQVTM and CDR2 ANQGSEA.